These T cell receptor beta chains were read from a single sample in a study of shared clonotypes between healthy human individuals. TCRdb keeps only in-frame clones here, not all; method: immunoSEQ multiplex PCR. This sample has approximately 1,500,000 clones, with under 99% found just once. The sequenced material came from naive CD4+ T cells sorted from blood. These receptor sequences come from a man aged 30-40 years in good health. Each CDR3 is given with its conserved first and last residue. A D gene is named only where the DNA matches it firmly. Clone size is stated in some rows and not others, as once, few, many or a class when expanded.

clone_size | d_call | j_call | v_call | cdr3_aa | cdr3_nt
. | TRBD2 | TRBJ2-1 | TRBV10-3 | CATRTSGSDEQFF | TGTGCCACCAGGACTAGCGGGAGCGATGAGCAGTTCTTC
. | TRBD2 | TRBJ2-3 | TRBV11-3 | CASSLGEREGAHTQYF | TGTGCCAGCAGCTTAGGGGAGCGGGAGGGAGCTCATACGCAGTATTTT
. | TRBD2 | TRBJ2-3 | TRBV4-3 | CASSLAGGLTDTQYF | TGCGCCAGCAGCCTAGCGGGAGGACTCACAGATACGCAGTATTTT
. | TRBD1 | TRBJ2-7 | TRBV6-4 | CASSRDSTYEQYF | TGTGCCAGCTCCCGGGACAGCACCTACGAGCAGTACTTC
. | . | TRBJ2-1 | TRBV2 | CASSENSIPLNEQFF | TGTGCCAGCAGTGAAAACAGCATTCCGTTAAATGAGCAGTTCTTC
. | . | TRBJ2-7 | TRBV27 | CASTPGRAHF | TGTGCCAGCACCCCGGGGAGAGCTCACTTC
. | . | TRBJ2-5 | TRBV5-1 | CASSLSETQYF | TGCGCCAGCAGCTTATCAGAGACCCAGTACTTC
once | . | TRBJ2-7 | TRBV5-6 | CASSSGVYEQYF | TGTGCCAGCAGCTCCGGTGTCTACGAGCAGTACTTC
once | . | TRBJ1-5 | TRBV19 | CASRDTNQPQHF | TGTGCCAGCCGGGACACCAATCAGCCCCAGCATTTT
. | . | TRBJ1-1 | TRBV5-1 | CASSLGPLTEAFF | TGCGCCAGCAGCTTGGGGCCCCTCACTGAAGCTTTCTTT
. | TRBD1 | TRBJ2-3 | TRBV5-4 | CASSLDRGEDTQYF | TGTGCCAGCAGCTTGGACAGGGGTGAAGATACGCAGTATTTT
. | . | TRBJ2-6 | TRBV7-9 | CASSSGVGGANVLTF | TGTGCCAGCAGCTCAGGGGTTGGTGGGGCCAACGTCCTGACTTTC
. | TRBD1 | TRBJ1-5 | TRBV18 | CASSPVTGGNQPQHF | TGTGCCAGCTCACCGGTTACAGGGGGCAATCAGCCCCAGCATTTT
. | TRBD1 | TRBJ2-7 | TRBV18 | CASSPKQGISEQYF | TGTGCCAGCTCACCTAAACAGGGGATATCCGAGCAGTACTTC
. | TRBD2 | TRBJ2-7 | TRBV4-1 | CASSQELAGLTYEQYF | TGCGCCAGCAGCCAAGAGTTAGCGGGACTAACCTACGAGCAGTACTTC
. | . | TRBJ2-1 | TRBV9 | CASNLDPGLYNEQFF | TGTGCCAGCAACTTGGACCCGGGCCTGTACAATGAGCAGTTCTTC
. | . | TRBJ2-5 | TRBV18 | CASSPQVAETQYF | TGTGCCAGCTCACCTCAGGTTGCAGAGACCCAGTACTTC
. | . | TRBJ2-3 | TRBV6-5 | CASGKPGTDTQYF | TGTGCCAGCGGCAAGCCGGGCACAGATACGCAGTATTTT
. | TRBD2 | TRBJ2-7 | TRBV29-1 | CSVDGLAGGVVEQYF | TGCAGCGTTGATGGACTAGCGGGAGGGGTAGTCGAGCAGTACTTC
. | TRBD1 | TRBJ2-1 | TRBV18 | CASSSRDRVFGEQFF | TGTGCCAGCTCATCAAGGGACAGGGTTTTTGGTGAGCAGTTCTTC